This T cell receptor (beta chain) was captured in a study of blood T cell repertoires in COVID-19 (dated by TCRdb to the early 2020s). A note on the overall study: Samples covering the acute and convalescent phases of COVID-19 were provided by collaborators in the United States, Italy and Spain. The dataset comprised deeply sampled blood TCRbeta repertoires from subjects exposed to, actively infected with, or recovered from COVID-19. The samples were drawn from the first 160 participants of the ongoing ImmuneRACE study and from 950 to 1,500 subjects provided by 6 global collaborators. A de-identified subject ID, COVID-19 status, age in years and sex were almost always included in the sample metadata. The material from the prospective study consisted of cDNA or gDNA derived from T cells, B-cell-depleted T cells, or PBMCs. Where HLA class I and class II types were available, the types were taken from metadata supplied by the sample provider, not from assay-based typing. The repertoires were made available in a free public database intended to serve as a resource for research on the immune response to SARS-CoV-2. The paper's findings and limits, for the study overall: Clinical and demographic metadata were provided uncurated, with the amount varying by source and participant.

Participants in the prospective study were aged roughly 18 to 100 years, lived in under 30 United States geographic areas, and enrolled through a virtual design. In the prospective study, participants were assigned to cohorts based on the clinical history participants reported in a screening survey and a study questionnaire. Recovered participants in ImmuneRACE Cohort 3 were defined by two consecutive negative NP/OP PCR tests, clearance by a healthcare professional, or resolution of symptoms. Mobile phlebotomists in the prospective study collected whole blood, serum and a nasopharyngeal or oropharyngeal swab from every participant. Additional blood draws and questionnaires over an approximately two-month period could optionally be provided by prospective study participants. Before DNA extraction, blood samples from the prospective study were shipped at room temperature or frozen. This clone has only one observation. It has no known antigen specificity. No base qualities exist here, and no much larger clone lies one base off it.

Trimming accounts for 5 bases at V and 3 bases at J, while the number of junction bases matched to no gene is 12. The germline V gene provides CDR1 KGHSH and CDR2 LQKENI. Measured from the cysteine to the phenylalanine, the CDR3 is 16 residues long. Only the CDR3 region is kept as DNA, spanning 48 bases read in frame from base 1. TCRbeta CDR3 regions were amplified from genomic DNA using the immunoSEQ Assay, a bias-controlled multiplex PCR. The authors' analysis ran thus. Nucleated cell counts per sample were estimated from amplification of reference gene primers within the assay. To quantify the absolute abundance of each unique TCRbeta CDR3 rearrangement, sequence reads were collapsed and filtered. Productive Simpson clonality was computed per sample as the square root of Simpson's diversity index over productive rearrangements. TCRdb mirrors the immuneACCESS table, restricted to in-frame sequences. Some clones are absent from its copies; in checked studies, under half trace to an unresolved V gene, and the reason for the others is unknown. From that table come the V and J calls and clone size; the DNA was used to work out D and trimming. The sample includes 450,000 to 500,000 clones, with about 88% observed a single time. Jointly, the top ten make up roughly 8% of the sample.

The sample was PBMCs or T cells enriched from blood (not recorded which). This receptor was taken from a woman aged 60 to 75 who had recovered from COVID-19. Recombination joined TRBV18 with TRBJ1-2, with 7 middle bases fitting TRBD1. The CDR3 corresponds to CASSRQVGTEYYGYTF. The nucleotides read TGTGCCAGCTCAAGACAAGTCGGGACAGAGTACTATGGCTACACCTTC.